The rows below give T cell receptor beta chains drawn from one sample of a study of technical replicates of blood from several donors. Data came from immunoSEQ multiplex PCR; TCRdb stores just in-frame clones and leaves some out. Among 80,000 to 100,000 clones listed, approximately 96% were seen once. Sequenced: T cells isolated from PBMCs. Every receptor here comes from a human donor in good health. Each CDR3 is given with its conserved first and last residue. D genes are given only for firm matches. Some rows have no size entry. The others give once, few or many, or a class for an expanded clone.

abundance,len,v_gene,d_gene,j_gene,CDR3aa,CDR3nt
few,13,TRBV7-2,.,TRBJ2-7,CASSPTGSGEQYF,TGTGCCAGCAGCCCGACGGGGTCTGGCGAGCAGTACTTC
.,16,TRBV7-3,TRBD1,TRBJ2-2,CASSSLGTGRTGELFF,TGTGCCAGCAGCTCCCTAGGGACAGGGAGAACCGGGGAGCTGTTTTTT
.,15,TRBV5-1,.,TRBJ2-3,CASSLAGTSTDTQYF,TGCGCCAGCAGCTTGGCAGGGACTAGCACAGATACGCAGTATTTT
.,16,TRBV5-5,TRBD1,TRBJ1-1,CASSLAPDQGVTEAFF,TGTGCCAGCAGCTTGGCCCCAGACCAGGGGGTCACTGAAGCTTTCTTT
.,14,TRBV10-3,TRBD2,TRBJ2-3,CAIMASGSTDTQYF,TGTGCCATCATGGCTAGCGGTAGCACAGATACGCAGTATTTT
.,16,TRBV5-1,TRBD2,TRBJ2-2,CASSPLTSGATGELFF,TGCGCCAGCAGCCCTCTGACTAGCGGGGCCACCGGGGAGCTGTTTTTT
.,15,TRBV7-6,TRBD1,TRBJ2-7,CASSLAPGTGGEQYF,TGTGCCAGCAGCTTAGCTCCCGGGACAGGGGGCGAGCAGTACTTC
.,15,TRBV30,TRBD2,TRBJ2-7,CAWRGAGGSISEQYF,TGTGCCTGGAGAGGGGCGGGGGGATCGATTTCGGAGCAGTACTTC
.,15,TRBV25-1,TRBD1,TRBJ1-2,CASSTSGTGGIGYTF,TGTGCCAGCAGTACCTCCGGGACAGGGGGCATAGGGTACACCTTC
.,14,TRBV6-6,.,TRBJ2-5,CASSLGTPQETQYF,TGTGCCAGCAGTCTGGGGACACCACAAGAGACCCAGTACTTC
.,15,TRBV29-1,.,TRBJ2-2,CSVDAGSKNTGELFF,TGCAGCGTTGATGCAGGGTCGAAGAACACCGGGGAGCTGTTTTTT
.,14,TRBV18,TRBD1,TRBJ2-1,CASSTIGTGNEQFF,TGTGCCAGCTCGACCATAGGGACAGGCAATGAGCAGTTCTTC
.,14,TRBV4-2,TRBD1,TRBJ2-7,CASSQEQGAYEQYF,TGTGCCAGCAGCCAAGAACAGGGGGCCTACGAGCAGTACTTC
.,16,TRBV30,.,TRBJ1-3,CAWSVPTESSGNTIYF,TGTGCCTGGAGTGTACCGACGGAGAGCTCTGGAAACACCATATATTTT
.,13,TRBV6-5,.,TRBJ1-5,CASSYSVNQPQHF,TGTGCCAGCAGTTATTCAGTCAATCAGCCCCAGCATTTT
.,13,TRBV5-1,TRBD1,TRBJ1-1,CASSLGRGTEAFF,TGCGCCAGCAGCTTGGGCAGGGGGACTGAAGCTTTCTTT
.,13,TRBV11-3,.,TRBJ1-3,CASSLGTGNTIYF,TGTGCCAGCAGCTTAGGAACGGGTAACACCATATATTTT
.,15,TRBV7-9,.,TRBJ2-2,CASSQGRGGAGELFF,TGTGCCAGCAGTCAAGGAAGGGGCGGCGCCGGGGAGCTGTTTTTT
.,15,TRBV28,TRBD1,TRBJ1-5,CASSRDSYSNQPQHF,TGTGCCAGCAGTAGGGACAGTTATAGCAATCAGCCCCAGCATTTT
.,12,TRBV25-1,.,TRBJ2-7,CASNTGTYEQYF,TGTGCCAGCAACACAGGGACCTACGAGCAGTACTTC
.,13,TRBV27,.,TRBJ1-1,CASSWDMNTEAFF,TGTGCCAGCAGTTGGGACATGAACACTGAAGCTTTCTTT
.,13,TRBV29-1,TRBD2,TRBJ2-1,CSVVPSGRDEQFF,TGCAGCGTTGTGCCTAGCGGGAGAGATGAGCAGTTCTTC
.,12,TRBV29-1,TRBD2,TRBJ2-7,CSVGLANYEQYF,TGCAGCGTTGGACTAGCGAACTACGAGCAGTACTTC
.,16,TRBV7-2,.,TRBJ1-5,CASSALGGLSNQPQHF,TGTGCCAGCAGCGCGCTCGGGGGGTTAAGCAATCAGCCCCAGCATTTT
.,12,TRBV2,TRBD1,TRBJ1-1,CASRRQGTEAFF,TGTGCCAGCAGAAGACAGGGAACTGAAGCTTTCTTT
.,15,TRBV4-2,.,TRBJ1-2,CASSQRAPDPYGYTF,TGTGCCAGCAGCCAGCGGGCCCCAGATCCCTATGGCTACACCTTC
.,12,TRBV7-8,.,TRBJ1-1,CASSLVRAEAFF,TGTGCCAGCAGCTTAGTTCGGGCTGAAGCTTTCTTT
.,14,TRBV10-3,.,TRBJ2-1,CAISEVSVYNEQFF,TGTGCCATCAGTGAAGTTAGCGTATACAATGAGCAGTTCTTC
.,15,TRBV5-4,.,TRBJ2-5,CASSTGQTLQETQYF,TGTGCCAGCAGCACCGGACAGACCCTTCAAGAGACCCAGTACTTC
.,14,TRBV25-1,.,TRBJ1-1,CASSERTLPRGAFF,TGTGCCAGCAGTGAACGGACACTCCCTCGTGGAGCTTTCTTT
.,15,TRBV19,TRBD1,TRBJ1-4,CASSTRTGQGEKLFF,TGTGCCAGTAGTACTCGGACAGGGCAAGGCGAAAAACTGTTTTTT
once,13,TRBV6-6,.,TRBJ1-2,CASVTAGWYGYTF,TGTGCCAGCGTTACCGCAGGGTGGTACGGCTACACCTTC
.,15,TRBV5-8,.,TRBJ2-1,CASSLGQTQYNEQFF,TGTGCCAGCAGCTTGGGACAGACTCAATACAATGAGCAGTTCTTC
.,15,TRBV6-5,TRBD1,TRBJ2-7,CASSYDRVVGDEQYF,TGTGCCAGCAGTTACGACAGGGTAGTGGGGGACGAGCAGTACTTC
.,13,TRBV4-1,TRBD1,TRBJ1-1,CASSLQGLTEAFF,TGCGCCAGCAGCTTACAGGGGCTCACTGAAGCTTTCTTT
few,13,TRBV29-1,TRBD1,TRBJ1-5,CSVTGQGDQPQHF,TGCAGCGTGACGGGACAGGGGGATCAGCCCCAGCATTTT
.,15,TRBV7-2,.,TRBJ2-7,CASSLSGPLANEQYF,TGTGCCAGCAGCCTCAGCGGGCCCCTAGCGAACGAGCAGTACTTC
.,11,TRBV6-1,.,TRBJ1-3,CASSRQNTIYF,TGTGCCAGCAGCAGGCAAAACACCATATATTTT
.,16,TRBV7-9,.,TRBJ2-1,CASSLGAGTGYNEQFF,TGTGCCAGCAGCTTAGGGGCGGGAACTGGCTACAATGAGCAGTTCTTC
.,17,TRBV9,TRBD2,TRBJ2-2,CASSVGLAGGGTGELFF,TGTGCCAGCAGCGTAGGTCTAGCGGGAGGGGGCACCGGGGAGCTGTTTTTT
.,16,TRBV7-9,TRBD1,TRBJ2-3,CASSLLDRGSTDTQYF,TGTGCCAGCAGCTTGTTAGACAGGGGATCCACAGATACGCAGTATTTT
.,15,TRBV5-4,TRBD2,TRBJ2-1,CASSLGGSSYNEQFF,TGTGCCAGCAGCTTGGGCGGGAGCTCCTACAATGAGCAGTTCTTC
.,14,TRBV10-3,TRBD1,TRBJ1-5,CAIRQGEGNQPQHF,TGTGCCATCAGACAGGGGGAAGGCAATCAGCCCCAGCATTTT
once,14,TRBV19,.,TRBJ2-7,CASAAQKGSYEQYF,TGTGCCAGTGCGGCCCAAAAGGGGTCCTACGAGCAGTACTTC
.,16,TRBV28,.,TRBJ1-5,CASSPAGKKSNQPQHF,TGTGCCAGCAGTCCCGCAGGGAAAAAAAGCAATCAGCCCCAGCATTTT
once,15,TRBV5-4,TRBD2,TRBJ2-1,CASSFWTSGIYEQFF,TGTGCCAGCAGCTTTTGGACTAGCGGGATTTATGAGCAGTTCTTC
once,17,TRBV7-2,TRBD2,TRBJ2-1,CASSLRWRESSYNEQFF,TGTGCCAGCAGCTTACGGTGGCGGGAGTCGTCCTACAATGAGCAGTTCTTC
.,13,TRBV5-1,.,TRBJ2-5,CASRTSRGETQYF,TGCGCCAGCCGTACTAGCCGTGGGGAGACCCAGTACTTC
.,14,TRBV7-2,TRBD1,TRBJ2-7,CASSLGQGGYEQYF,TGTGCCAGCAGCTTGGGACAGGGGGGTTACGAGCAGTACTTC
.,15,TRBV5-5,TRBD1,TRBJ2-5,CASSLTGTDMKTQYF,TGTGCCAGCAGCTTGACCGGGACAGATATGAAGACCCAGTACTTC
.,19,TRBV6-1,.,TRBJ1-1,CASSDDTGNWGYGNTEAFF,TGTGCCAGCAGTGACGATACAGGGAACTGGGGCTATGGGAACACTGAAGCTTTCTTT
.,13,TRBV9,TRBD1,TRBJ2-7,CASSKGQDYEQYF,TGTGCCAGCAGCAAGGGACAGGACTACGAGCAGTACTTC
.,15,TRBV19,TRBD2,TRBJ2-2,CASRPTSGRTGELFF,TGTGCCAGTAGGCCAACTAGCGGGAGAACCGGGGAGCTGTTTTTT
.,15,TRBV28,TRBD2,TRBJ2-5,CASSLAGDLQETQYF,TGTGCCAGCAGTTTAGCGGGAGATCTCCAAGAGACCCAGTACTTC
.,12,TRBV6-1,.,TRBJ2-5,CASISGAETQYF,TGTGCCAGCATTTCTGGGGCAGAGACCCAGTACTTC